This T cell receptor (beta chain) was obtained from a study of blood T cell repertoires in COVID-19. As processed by the authors: Amplification from reference gene primers served as the basis for estimated nucleated cell counts. Data came from immunoSEQ multiplex PCR; TCRdb stores just in-frame clones and leaves some out. The DNA gave D and trimming, while V, J and clone size come from that table. The table shows around 330,000 clones, with about 89% occurring only once. Recruitment covered roughly 24 US areas and drew participants whose ages spanned roughly 18 to 90 years. Trimming took 5 bases from V and 3 from J; bases not matched to a gene: 8. This CDR3 contains 15 residues. Germline CDR1 reads LNHNV; CDR2 reads YYDKDF (reference sequence).

The sequenced sample was PBMCs or T cells enriched from blood (not recorded which). This clonotype was obtained from a middle-aged woman who had recovered from COVID-19. J is TRBJ2-7 and V is TRBV15; 9 nucleotides align to TRBD1. The CDR3 bases are TGTGCCACCAGCGTGGGGACAGGGTTTGGCTACGAGCAGTACTTC. This gives the protein CATSVGTGFGYEQYF.